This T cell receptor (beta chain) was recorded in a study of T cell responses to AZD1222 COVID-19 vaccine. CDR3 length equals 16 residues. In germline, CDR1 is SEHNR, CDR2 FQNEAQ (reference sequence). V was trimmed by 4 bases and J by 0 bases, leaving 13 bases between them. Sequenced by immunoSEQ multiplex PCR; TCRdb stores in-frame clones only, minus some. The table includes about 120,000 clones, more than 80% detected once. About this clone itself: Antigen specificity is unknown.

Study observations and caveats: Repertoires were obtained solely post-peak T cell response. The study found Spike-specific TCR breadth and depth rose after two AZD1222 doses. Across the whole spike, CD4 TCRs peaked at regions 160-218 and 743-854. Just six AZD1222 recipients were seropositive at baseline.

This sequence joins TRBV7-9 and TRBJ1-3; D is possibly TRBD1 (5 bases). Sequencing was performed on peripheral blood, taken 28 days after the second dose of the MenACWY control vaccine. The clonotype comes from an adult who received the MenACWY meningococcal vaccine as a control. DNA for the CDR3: TGTGCCAGCAGCTCGGGACTTCTCAGCTCTGGAAACACCATATATTTT. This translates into CASSSGLLSSGNTIYF.